This T cell receptor beta chain is drawn from a study of OX40 agonist ivuxolimab in advanced cancers. Study at large: Intravenous ivuxolimab at 0.01 to 10 mg/kg was given to patients every 2 weeks.

The CDR3 contains 15 residues. Trimming took off 2 bases at V and 4 bases at J, with 12 bases between the two ends. Germline CDR1 reads SEHNR; CDR2 reads FQNEAQ (reference sequence). Assay used: immunoSEQ multiplex PCR; TCRdb lists only in-frame clones, some missing. The sample shows more than 75,000 clones, approximately 80% of them seen only once. Any history of autoimmune disease or systemic immunosuppression disqualified patients. This clone was observed at least ten times. Its matching antigen is unknown. Study results and caveats: Low normalized T-cell clonal expansion was also seen in some nonresponders. Expanded clones belonging to CD8+ T cells outnumbered, on average, those of CD4+.

This sample comprised CD4+ or CD8+ T cells sorted from blood, obtained in a trial of the OX40 agonist ivuxolimab. The TCR comes from an adult with an advanced solid tumor such as melanoma, head and neck, liver or kidney cancer. The chain has TRBV7-9 and TRBJ1-5; D uncertain. CDR3 sequence reads: CASSLSNDPNQPQHF. The CDR3, as DNA: TGTGCCAGCAGCTTATCAAACGACCCAAATCAGCCCCAGCATTTT.